The clone carrying this T cell receptor (beta chain) was detected a few times. The antigen is undetermined. Library preparation for TCR beta used quantitative 5'-RACE with molecular barcodes. TCRdb ran MiXCR on the 5' RACE reads and lists one entry per CDR3 protein. The sample comprises around 770,000 distinct CDR3 sequences, about 11% of which are singletons, and 0.51% rests with the top ten. The source of the sample is a study of CD8 T cells in ankylosing spondylitis. General study results and limits: There were earlier reports of some motif variants in reactive arthritis synovial fluid and blood. Enrichment of disease-linked clones was reportedly significant in matched ankylosing spondylitis synovial fluid. A motif in TCR beta, a set of eight or nine highly homologous variants, appeared characteristic of ankylosing spondylitis blood.

The V segment lost 3 bases and the J segment 5 bases; nucleotides outside the gene matches: 6. The germline gives CDR1 DFQATT, CDR2 SNEGSKA (reference sequence). This CDR3 has 14 residues. Sequenced sample: blood, either unsorted or a sorted T cell fraction (not recorded which). V and J are TRBV20-1 and TRBJ2-2, with 7 bases matching TRBD2. This receptor was identified in a male donor with ankylosing spondylitis. CDR3 nucleotide sequence: TGCAGTGCTAGGATGGCAGCGGGGACCGGGGAGCTGTTTTTT. This translates into CSARMAAGTGELFF.